What follows are 9 T cell receptor beta chains derived from one specimen sequenced in a study of blood T cell repertoires in COVID-19. TCRdb's copy holds only in-frame clones and misses some; the assay was immunoSEQ multiplex PCR. In the table there are around 200,000 clones, approximately 85% of which are singletons. Source material: PBMCs or T cells enriched from blood (not recorded which). These receptors came from a middle-aged man who had recovered from COVID-19.

The chain couples TRBV6-5 to TRBJ1-1; 10 nucleotides align to TRBD1. The germline CDR1 and CDR2 sequences are MNHEY and SVGAGI. The CDR3 length is 15 residues. V trimming: 7 bases; J trimming: 0 bases; junction bases outside the gene matches: 5. The DNA of the CDR3 is TGTGCCAGCACCCGGGACAGGGGTATGAACACTGAAGCTTTCTTT. Translated: CASTRDRGMNTEAFF.

The chain uses TRBV6-5 and TRBJ1-2; maybe TRBD1 (5 bases). Germline CDR1 is MNHEY and CDR2 is SVGAGI. V lost 6 bases and J lost 8, with 13 bases in between. The CDR3 contains 12 residues. The CDR3 DNA follows: TGTGCCAGCAGCGTGGCAGGGAAAGGCTACACCTTC. Translation: CASSVAGKGYTF.

This chain joins TRBV7-9 and TRBJ1-3; 9 bases fit TRBD1. V lost 5 bases and J lost 8; bases outside the gene matches: 7. Looked up from germline, CDR1 is SEHNR and CDR2 is FQNEAQ (reference sequence). The CDR3 contains 14 residues. CDR3 in DNA: TGTGCCAGCAGCCGTGGACAGGGGCTATACACCATATATTTT. As protein: CASSRGQGLYTIYF.

Comments on this clone: At the DNA level, this CDR3 is encoded by other sequences in the same sample as well. The chain uses TRBV7-2 and TRBJ2-3; 8 nucleotides align to TRBD2. The junction had 5 bases not matched to a gene; V was cut back by 3 bases and J by 3 bases. Germline CDR1 reads SGHTA; CDR2 reads FQGNSA. This CDR3 is built from 15 residues. The CDR3 reads CASSLGPGGTDTQYF. The CDR3 bases are TGTGCCAGCAGCTTGGGACCGGGAGGGACAGATACGCAGTATTTT.

In nucleotides, the CDR3 is TGTGTAACCGGGACAGTTAACTATGGCTACACCTTC. Translating gives CVTGTVNYGYTF. V is TRBV6-5 and J is TRBJ1-2; 7 bases are shared with TRBD1. From germline, CDR1 is MNHEY and CDR2 SVGAGI. The CDR3 is 12 residues long.

This chain uses TRBV19 with TRBJ1-5; a weak D match, TRBD1 (5 bases). The CDR3 spans 14 residues. The germline V and J ends were trimmed by 10 bases and 0 bases, with 13 bases remaining between them. Germline loops: CDR1 LNHDA, CDR2 SQIVND (reference sequence). CDR3 loop: CATQGPYSNQPQHF. In DNA form, the CDR3 reads TGTGCCACTCAGGGCCCTTATAGCAATCAGCCCCAGCATTTT. Full variable domain (remainder filled in from reference TRBV19 and TRBJ1-5): DGGITQSPKYLFRKEGQNVTLSCEQNLNHDAMYWYRQDPGQGLRLIYYSQIVNDFQKGDIAEGYSVSREKKESFPLTVTSAQKNPTAFYLCATQGPYSNQPQHFGDGTRLSIL.

This clone was found once. The rearrangement links TRBV6-5 to TRBJ2-5, with 7 bases lining up with TRBD1. Germline trimming cut 11 bases from V and 1 base from J; bases unmatched to any gene: 13. The length of the CDR3 is 15 residues. Germline V gene sequence: CDR1 MNHEY, CDR2 SVGAGI. CDR3 sequence (DNA): TGTGCCGCAGCCCCCTCCACAGGGGTCCAAGAGACCCAGTACTTC. It specifies CAAAPSTGVQETQYF.

This rearrangement joins TRBV6-5 to TRBJ1-1; a possible D gene is TRBD1 (5 bases). V lost 0 bases to trimming and J lost 5 bases, with 13 bases between them. In germline, CDR1 is MNHEY, CDR2 SVGAGI. This CDR3 spans 15 amino acids. The CDR3 DNA sequence: TGTGCCAGCAGTTACTCATGGGGGGTAGGGACTGAAGCTTTCTTT. This encodes CASSYSWGVGTEAFF.

The V gene is TRBV20-1, the J gene TRBJ2-3; 7 bases align to TRBD1. This CDR3 region has 10 residues. In germline, CDR1 is DFQATT, CDR2 SNEGSKA (reference sequence). Trimming cost V 5 bases and J 11 bases; bases outside gene matches: 4. The CDR3 is CSAERQGQYF. As DNA, the CDR3 is TGCAGTGCTGAAAGACAGGGGCAGTATTTT.